These 13 T cell receptor beta chains were sequenced from one sample in a study of blood T cell repertoires in COVID-19. Assay: immunoSEQ multiplex PCR; the TCRdb copy retains only in-frame clones and omits some. The table includes about 170,000 clones, 84% detected once. Specimen: peripheral blood. Source of these receptors: a man in his forties who had recovered from COVID-19.

This clone showed up just a few times. This chain joins TRBV6-5 and TRBJ2-7, with 9 bases lining up with TRBD1. CDR1 and CDR2 from the germline V gene are MNHEY and SVGAGI. After removal of 7 bases from V and 6 bases from J, the junction contained 13 bases not matched to a gene. This CDR3 has 15 residues. The CDR3 here is CASIPSLDRGIEQYF. The CDR3 DNA follows: TGTGCCAGCATACCCTCTTTGGACAGGGGCATCGAGCAGTACTTC.

The rearrangement uses TRBV9 and TRBJ2-7; a weak D match, TRBD2 (5 bases). Trimming removed 4 bases from V and 1 base from J, with 12 bases in between. Germline CDR1 is SGDLS and CDR2 is YYNGEE. The CDR3 runs to 14 residues. CDR3 region: CASSPRTQSYEQYF. The CDR3, as DNA: TGTGCCAGCAGCCCCCGGACTCAGTCCTACGAGCAGTACTTC.

CDR3 loop: CASSRNRQGAGANVLTF. DNA for the CDR3: TGTGCCAGCTCAAGAAATAGACAGGGGGCTGGGGCCAACGTCCTGACTTTC. The rearrangement joins TRBV18 to TRBJ2-6; 9 bases fit TRBD1. This CDR3 has 17 amino acids. The V segment lost 5 bases and the J segment 2 bases; nucleotides outside the gene matches: 7. Germline V CDR1 and CDR2: KGHSH, LQKENI. Full variable domain (outside the CDR3, taken from reference TRBV18 and TRBJ2-6): NAGVMQNPRHLVRRRGQEARLRCSPMKGHSHVYWYRQLPEEGLKFMVYLQKENIIDESGMPKERFSAEFPKEGPSILRIQQVVRGDSAAYFCASSRNRQGAGANVLTFGAGSRLTVL.

This sequence joins TRBV12-3 or TRBV12-4 and TRBJ1-2; 7 bases are shared with TRBD1. The ends lost 4 bases at V and 8 bases at J; junction bases unmatched: 4. The CDR3 covers 12 residues. This chain's CDR3 is CASSSGGRGYTF. In DNA, the CDR3 is TGTGCCAGCAGTTCAGGGGGTCGAGGCTACACCTTC.

This chain links TRBV9 with TRBJ2-3, with D possibly matching TRBD2 (6 bases). CDR1 is SGDLS and CDR2 is YYNGEE in the germline V gene. The CDR3 runs 13 residues. The germline V and J ends were trimmed by 0 bases and 6 bases, with 8 bases remaining between them. CDR3 DNA sequence: TGTGCCAGCAGCGTAGTAGGGAGGGATACGCAGTATTTT. Its translation is CASSVVGRDTQYF.

There are a few counts of this clone. This chain links TRBV4-1 with TRBJ2-7; maybe TRBD2 (5 bases). V lost 0 bases and J 2 bases, leaving 14 bases between the germline ends. Germline V gene lookup returns CDR1 MGHRA and CDR2 YSYEKL. The CDR3 is 16 residues long. The CDR3 sequence is CASSQEGPPRAYEQYF. Here the CDR3 DNA reads TGCGCCAGCAGCCAAGAGGGCCCCCCGAGGGCCTACGAGCAGTACTTC.

This clone came up a few times. The chain combines TRBV7-2 with TRBJ2-5; D remains ambiguous. Between the trimmed V and J ends, which lost 3 bases and 4 bases, there was a span of 9 bases. Germline CDR1 SGHTA, CDR2 FQGNSA. This CDR3 comprises 13 residues. CDR3 residues: CASSFGPRETQYF. The DNA for the CDR3 is TGTGCCAGCAGCTTTGGCCCCCGAGAGACCCAGTACTTC.

The chain combines TRBV11-3 with TRBJ2-7; no firm D call. Trimming pared 1 base from V and 3 bases from J, leaving 7 bases between. This CDR3 has 13 residues. Germline CDR1 reads SGHNT; CDR2 reads YENEEA. CDR3 protein: CASSLGRHYEQYF. The DNA of the CDR3 is TGTGCCAGCAGCTTAGGACGACACTACGAGCAGTACTTC.

The CDR3 coding sequence is TGTGCCAGCAGTTCGGCGAGAGGGAAAGAGACCCAGTACTTC. This codes for CASSSARGKETQYF. J is TRBJ2-5 and V is TRBV11-3; a possible D gene is TRBD2 (5 bases). V was trimmed by 6 bases and J by 3 bases, leaving 14 bases between them. CDR3 size: 14 residues. CDR1 and CDR2 from the germline V gene are SGHNT and YENEEA.

This chain links TRBV5-6 with TRBJ1-3; 7 bases align to TRBD1. The CDR3 has 13 residues. Germline V gene lookup returns CDR1 SGHDT and CDR2 YYEEEE. J gave up 4 bases and V 5 bases, and 3 bases lay outside the gene matches. CDR3: CASRRDSGNTIYF. The CDR3 region has the DNA TGTGCCAGCAGGCGGGACAGCGGAAACACCATATATTTT.

The rearrangement joins TRBV19 to TRBJ2-3; 14 bases are shared with TRBD2. The CDR3 has 15 residues. V was clipped by 5 bases and J by 5 bases; unmatched bases: 3. The germline CDR1 and CDR2 sequences are LNHDA and SQIVND (reference sequence). CDR3 region: CASSSGTSGRDTQYF. CDR3 nucleotides: TGTGCCAGTAGTTCCGGGACTAGCGGGAGAGATACGCAGTATTTT.

In the case of this clone: Other DNA variants within this sample encode the same CDR3. The chain is built from TRBV9 and TRBJ2-2; 11 nucleotides align to TRBD2. This CDR3 contains 15 residues. Per the germline V gene, CDR1 is SGDLS and CDR2 is YYNGEE. Trimming cost V 1 base and J 4 bases; bases outside gene matches: 0. CDR3 loop: CASSVTSGSTGELFF. DNA for the CDR3: TGTGCCAGCAGCGTAACTAGCGGGAGCACCGGGGAGCTGTTTTTT.

The chain combines TRBV30 with TRBJ2-7; a possible D gene is TRBD2 (6 bases). The CDR3 covers 14 residues. The germline V gene encodes CDR1 GTSNPN and CDR2 SVGIG (reference sequence). The germline V and J ends were trimmed by 3 bases and 0 bases, with 12 bases remaining between them. CDR3 bases: TGTGCCTGGAGGCGAGCGGGTCTCTCCTACGAGCAGTACTTC. Its translation is CAWRRAGLSYEQYF.